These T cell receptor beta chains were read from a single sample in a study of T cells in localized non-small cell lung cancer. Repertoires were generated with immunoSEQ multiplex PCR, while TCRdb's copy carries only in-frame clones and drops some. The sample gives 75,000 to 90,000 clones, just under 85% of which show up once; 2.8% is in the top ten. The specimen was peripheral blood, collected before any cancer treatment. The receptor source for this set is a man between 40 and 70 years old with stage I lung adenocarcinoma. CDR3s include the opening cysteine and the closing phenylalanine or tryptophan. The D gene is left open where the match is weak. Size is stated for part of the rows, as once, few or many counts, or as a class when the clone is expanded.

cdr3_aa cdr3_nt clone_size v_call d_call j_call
CASSEARGVGETQYF TGTGCCAGCAGTGAAGCCAGGGGCGTGGGGGAGACCCAGTACTTC . TRBV2 . TRBJ2-5
CSAPTVYEQYF TGCAGTGCCCCGACAGTCTACGAGCAGTACTTC . TRBV20-1 . TRBJ2-7
CASSAIRGNEQFF TGTGCCAGCAGTGCCATCCGAGGGAATGAGCAGTTCTTC . TRBV6-4 . TRBJ2-1
CASSSKTGGFTGELFF TGTGCCAGCAGCTCCAAGACAGGGGGCTTCACCGGGGAGCTGTTTTTT . TRBV5-4 TRBD1 TRBJ2-2
CASSLGGQDMNTEAFF TGTGCCAGCAGCTTGGGAGGACAGGATATGAACACTGAAGCTTTCTTT . TRBV5-6 TRBD1 TRBJ1-1
CSVEGRSYEQYF TGCAGCGTTGAGGGGAGAAGCTACGAGCAGTACTTC . TRBV29-1 . TRBJ2-7
CAWSGQGDSPLHF TGTGCCTGGAGCGGACAGGGAGATTCACCCCTCCACTTT once TRBV30 TRBD1 TRBJ1-6
CASSKYTGVNTEAFF TGTGCCAGTAGTAAATACACAGGGGTGAACACTGAAGCTTTCTTT . TRBV19 TRBD1 TRBJ1-1
CASSPYEGNEQFF TGTGCCAGCAGCCCCTATGAGGGCAATGAGCAGTTCTTC . TRBV11-3 . TRBJ2-1
CASSLEAGRYTDTQYF TGTGCCAGCAGCTTGGAAGCGGGGCGATACACAGATACGCAGTATTTT . TRBV5-4 TRBD2 TRBJ2-3
CASRVSPSSYHPAADTQYF TGTGCCAGCAGAGTTTCCCCCTCGTCTTACCATCCCGCGGCAGATACGCAGTATTTT . TRBV6-9 . TRBJ2-3
CASTPASGRIYEQYF TGTGCCAGTACCCCGGCTAGCGGGAGAATCTACGAGCAGTACTTC . TRBV5-6 TRBD2 TRBJ2-7
CASSFQLQSSGANVLTF TGTGCCAGCAGCTTCCAACTACAGTCCTCTGGGGCCAACGTCCTGACTTTC . TRBV7-3 . TRBJ2-6
CASSLPGAGTGELFF TGCGCCAGCAGCTTGCCAGGGGCGGGCACCGGGGAGCTGTTTTTT . TRBV5-1 . TRBJ2-2
CASSSWGTGGARRTEAFF TGTGCCAGCAGCTCGTGGGGGACAGGGGGCGCAAGGCGGACTGAAGCTTTCTTT few TRBV11-2 TRBD1 TRBJ1-1
CASKRVGKVSNEQFF TGTGCCAGCAAACGAGTGGGGAAAGTTAGCAATGAGCAGTTCTTC . TRBV7-2 . TRBJ2-1
CASSYATGASYNEQFF TGTGCCAGCAGTTACGCGACAGGAGCTTCCTACAATGAGCAGTTCTTC . TRBV6-5 . TRBJ2-1
CASSVDPRDNSPLHF TGTGCCAGCAGCGTAGATCCGAGGGATAATTCACCCCTCCACTTT . TRBV9 . TRBJ1-6
CASSQVAGGNYGYTF TGCGCCAGCAGCCAAGTAGCGGGGGGAAACTATGGCTACACCTTC . TRBV4-3 . TRBJ1-2
CASSVGLAGVAYEQYF TGTGCCAGCTCAGTAGGGCTAGCGGGAGTAGCCTACGAGCAGTACTTC . TRBV18 TRBD2 TRBJ2-7
CASSSGGTENTGELFF TGTGCCAGCAGCTCCGGGGGGACAGAGAACACCGGGGAGCTGTTTTTT . TRBV5-6 . TRBJ2-2
CASSPPSSGSIYTQYF TGTGCCAGCTCACCACCGTCTAGCGGGAGTATCTATACGCAGTATTTT . TRBV18 TRBD2 TRBJ2-3